This TCR beta chain comes out of a study of blood T cell repertoires in COVID-19. Study-level background: PBMCs, B-cell-depleted T cells, or T cells were the source of the cDNA or gDNA that made up the material.

Trimming took off 2 bases at V and 0 bases at J, with 8 bases between the two ends. The CDR3 is made up of 14 amino acids. Germline lookup yields CDR1 LNHNV and CDR2 YYDKDF (reference sequence). This table comes from immunoSEQ multiplex PCR, and its TCRdb copy is limited to in-frame clones, with some not included. The sample records 70,000 to 75,000 clones, roughly 80% being singletons. The V gene is TRBV15, the J gene TRBJ2-7; D is ambiguous. The sequence was collected from a woman at least 80 years old with active or convalescent COVID-19. The sample consisted of peripheral blood. The CDR3 here is CATSRSGSSYEQYF. The CDR3 DNA reads TGTGCCACCAGCAGATCCGGTAGCTCCTACGAGCAGTACTTC.